These T cell receptor beta chains were read from a single sample in a study of T cell responses to AZD1222 COVID-19 vaccine. TCRdb keeps only in-frame clones here, not all; method: immunoSEQ multiplex PCR. The repertoire has 160,000 or so clones, just over 90% of them found once; the top ten carry 4.4%. Sequencing was performed on peripheral blood, taken on day 0 of MenACWY control vaccination. All receptors come from an adult in good health. The CDR3 runs from the conserved cysteine through the conserved F or W. Each record gives: clone size, D gene, V gene, J gene, CDR3 protein, CDR3 DNA. The D gene is left open where the match is weak. Clone size appears in some rows only: once, few, many, or a class for an expanded clone.

abundance: NA; d_gene: NA; v_gene: TRBV27; j_gene: TRBJ1-1; CDR3aa: CASSLFPGASTEAFF; CDR3nt: TGTGCCAGCAGTCTTTTTCCGGGGGCCAGCACTGAAGCTTTCTTT
abundance: NA; d_gene: NA; v_gene: TRBV19; j_gene: TRBJ1-5; CDR3aa: CASSIGGGGNQPQHF; CDR3nt: TGTGCCAGTAGTATTGGCGGGGGGGGCAATCAGCCCCAGCATTTT
abundance: NA; d_gene: NA; v_gene: TRBV19; j_gene: TRBJ1-5; CDR3aa: CASSIGTGPQHF; CDR3nt: TGTGCCAGTAGTATAGGTACAGGGCCCCAGCATTTT
abundance: NA; d_gene: NA; v_gene: TRBV7-2; j_gene: TRBJ1-4; CDR3aa: CASSPAGGFNEKLFF; CDR3nt: TGTGCCAGCAGCCCCGCGGGGGGGTTTAATGAAAAACTGTTTTTT
abundance: NA; d_gene: TRBD2; v_gene: TRBV7-3; j_gene: TRBJ2-5; CDR3aa: CASSSGGFQETQYF; CDR3nt: TGTGCCAGCAGCTCCGGGGGGTTCCAAGAGACCCAGTACTTC
abundance: NA; d_gene: TRBD1; v_gene: TRBV25-1; j_gene: TRBJ1-5; CDR3aa: CATPGTANQPQHF; CDR3nt: TGTGCCACCCCGGGGACAGCTAATCAGCCCCAGCATTTT
abundance: once; d_gene: TRBD2; v_gene: TRBV6-1; j_gene: TRBJ2-2; CDR3aa: CASSEALSGRASVAGELFF; CDR3nt: TGTGCCAGCAGTGAAGCGCTAAGCGGGAGGGCCTCAGTCGCCGGGGAGCTGTTTTTT
abundance: NA; d_gene: NA; v_gene: TRBV2; j_gene: TRBJ1-5; CDR3aa: CASSERKARVMPQHF; CDR3nt: TGTGCCAGCAGTGAACGGAAAGCGAGGGTCATGCCCCAGCATTTT
abundance: NA; d_gene: TRBD1; v_gene: TRBV30; j_gene: TRBJ1-2; CDR3aa: CAWSALGQGGYGYTF; CDR3nt: TGTGCCTGGAGTGCCCTGGGACAGGGAGGGTATGGCTACACCTTC
abundance: NA; d_gene: NA; v_gene: TRBV24-1; j_gene: TRBJ1-3; CDR3aa: CATSDRQNTIYF; CDR3nt: TGTGCCACCAGTGATCGACAAAACACCATATATTTT
abundance: NA; d_gene: NA; v_gene: TRBV6-2/TRBV6-3; j_gene: TRBJ1-5; CDR3aa: CASSYSDTLARPQHF; CDR3nt: TGTGCCAGCAGTTACTCGGACACCCTCGCGAGGCCCCAGCATTTT
abundance: NA; d_gene: TRBD1; v_gene: TRBV6-5; j_gene: TRBJ2-2; CDR3aa: CASSKTGGTGELFF; CDR3nt: TGTGCCAGCAGTAAGACAGGGGGGACCGGGGAGCTGTTTTTT
abundance: NA; d_gene: NA; v_gene: TRBV19; j_gene: TRBJ1-2; CDR3aa: CASSLPGINYGYTF; CDR3nt: TGTGCCAGTAGTTTGCCAGGCATAAACTATGGCTACACCTTC
abundance: NA; d_gene: NA; v_gene: TRBV28; j_gene: TRBJ2-7; CDR3aa: CASSLKGFGVEQYF; CDR3nt: TGTGCCAGCAGTTTAAAAGGCTTTGGGGTCGAGCAGTACTTC
abundance: few; d_gene: TRBD2; v_gene: TRBV7-3; j_gene: TRBJ2-1; CDR3aa: CASSLALGLAGRNEQFF; CDR3nt: TGTGCCAGCAGCTTAGCCCTGGGACTAGCGGGGCGCAATGAGCAGTTCTTC
abundance: once; d_gene: NA; v_gene: TRBV30; j_gene: TRBJ1-2; CDR3aa: CAFSTGALGGYTF; CDR3nt: TGTGCCTTCAGCACGGGGGCGTTAGGAGGCTACACCTTC
abundance: once; d_gene: NA; v_gene: TRBV11-1; j_gene: TRBJ1-1; CDR3aa: CASSRGTEAFF; CDR3nt: TGTGCCAGCAGTCGAGGCACTGAAGCTTTCTTT
abundance: once; d_gene: NA; v_gene: TRBV7-9; j_gene: TRBJ2-2; CDR3aa: CASKLGGPGTGELFF; CDR3nt: TGTGCCAGCAAATTGGGGGGCCCAGGTACCGGGGAGCTGTTTTTT
abundance: few; d_gene: TRBD1; v_gene: TRBV5-1; j_gene: TRBJ1-6; CDR3aa: CASSSWTGVNSPLHF; CDR3nt: TGCGCCAGCAGCTCGTGGACAGGGGTGAATTCACCCCTCCACTTT
abundance: NA; d_gene: NA; v_gene: TRBV5-4; j_gene: TRBJ2-1; CDR3aa: CASSLGGQPDNEQFF; CDR3nt: TGTGCCAGCAGCTTGGGTGGTCAGCCGGACAATGAGCAGTTCTTC
abundance: NA; d_gene: NA; v_gene: TRBV19; j_gene: TRBJ1-1; CDR3aa: CASSIGTVMNTEAFF; CDR3nt: TGTGCCAGTAGTATAGGGACAGTCATGAACACTGAAGCTTTCTTT
abundance: once; d_gene: NA; v_gene: TRBV19; j_gene: TRBJ2-3; CDR3aa: CASSGSRLYTTDTQYF; CDR3nt: TGTGCCAGTAGCGGAAGTCGACTCTACACCACAGATACGCAGTATTTT
abundance: NA; d_gene: NA; v_gene: TRBV9; j_gene: TRBJ1-2; CDR3aa: CASSSRTDGYTF; CDR3nt: TGTGCCAGCAGCTCCAGGACCGACGGCTACACCTTC
abundance: NA; d_gene: NA; v_gene: TRBV5-1; j_gene: TRBJ1-5; CDR3aa: CASSFLAGSGQPQHF; CDR3nt: TGCGCCAGCAGCTTCTTAGCAGGGTCGGGACAGCCCCAGCATTTT
abundance: NA; d_gene: NA; v_gene: TRBV2; j_gene: TRBJ2-5; CDR3aa: CASSEIFTGQETQYF; CDR3nt: TGTGCCAGCAGTGAGATTTTTACGGGCCAAGAGACCCAGTACTTC
abundance: NA; d_gene: TRBD2; v_gene: TRBV5-1; j_gene: TRBJ2-2; CDR3aa: CASSSNRTSGRTGELFF; CDR3nt: TGCGCCAGCAGCTCCAACCGGACTAGCGGGAGGACCGGGGAGCTGTTTTTT
abundance: NA; d_gene: NA; v_gene: TRBV7-9; j_gene: TRBJ1-1; CDR3aa: CASSSDSFEAFF; CDR3nt: TGTGCCAGCAGCTCCGACAGTTTTGAAGCTTTCTTT
abundance: NA; d_gene: NA; v_gene: TRBV24-1; j_gene: TRBJ2-1; CDR3aa: CATSFESGEGNEQFF; CDR3nt: TGTGCCACCAGTTTCGAATCGGGAGAGGGCAATGAGCAGTTCTTC
abundance: NA; d_gene: TRBD1; v_gene: TRBV28; j_gene: TRBJ1-1; CDR3aa: CASSFPWTGAEAFF; CDR3nt: TGTGCCAGCAGTTTTCCCTGGACAGGGGCTGAAGCTTTCTTT
abundance: NA; d_gene: NA; v_gene: TRBV19; j_gene: TRBJ1-1; CDR3aa: CASSQAMNTEAFF; CDR3nt: TGTGCCAGTAGTCAGGCCATGAACACTGAAGCTTTCTTT
abundance: once; d_gene: TRBD1; v_gene: TRBV27; j_gene: TRBJ1-1; CDR3aa: CASSQDRDTEAFF; CDR3nt: TGTGCCAGCAGCCAAGACAGGGACACTGAAGCTTTCTTT
abundance: NA; d_gene: NA; v_gene: TRBV6-5; j_gene: TRBJ1-5; CDR3aa: CASRGRESNQPQHF; CDR3nt: TGTGCCAGCAGAGGCAGGGAGAGCAATCAGCCCCAGCATTTT
abundance: NA; d_gene: TRBD1; v_gene: TRBV7-4; j_gene: TRBJ2-7; CDR3aa: CASSLSQGPSYEQYF; CDR3nt: TGTGCCAGCAGCTTATCACAGGGGCCCTCCTACGAGCAGTACTTC
abundance: once; d_gene: NA; v_gene: TRBV19; j_gene: TRBJ2-7; CDR3aa: CASSIWGYEQYF; CDR3nt: TGTGCCAGTAGTATATGGGGCTACGAGCAGTACTTC
abundance: NA; d_gene: TRBD2; v_gene: TRBV7-9; j_gene: TRBJ2-1; CDR3aa: CASSTRLAGYNEQFF; CDR3nt: TGTGCCAGCAGCACCCGGCTAGCGGGGTACAATGAGCAGTTCTTC
abundance: few; d_gene: NA; v_gene: TRBV12-3/TRBV12-4; j_gene: TRBJ1-5; CDR3aa: CASSSGRQPQHF; CDR3nt: TGTGCCAGCAGCTCAGGGAGACAGCCCCAGCATTTT
abundance: NA; d_gene: TRBD1; v_gene: TRBV4-2; j_gene: TRBJ1-1; CDR3aa: CASSQGQGGPEAFF; CDR3nt: TGTGCCAGCAGCCAAGGCCAGGGGGGCCCTGAAGCTTTCTTT